A single sample gave rise to the 5 T cell receptor beta chains below, sequenced in a study of CD8 T cells in Susac syndrome. The RNA input was roughly 0.45 to 1 ug, and it was reverse transcribed with random hexamers. Using its own MiXCR run on the immunoSEQ multiplex PCR reads, TCRdb lists one record per CDR3 protein. The top ten clones hold approximately 0.12% of a sample with 150,000 or so distinct CDR3 sequences, more than 95% of them seen once. The sequencing input was CD4+ T cells from PBMCs. The receptors stem from a human donor with Susac syndrome.

The V gene is TRBV2, the J gene TRBJ1-2, with D uncertain. Looked up from germline, CDR1 is SNHLY and CDR2 is FYNNEI. There are 13 residues in the CDR3. Trimming removed 6 bases at V and 4 bases at J, with 12 bases between. The CDR3, as DNA: TGTGCCAGCAGGACTAGCACTTCCTATGGCTACACCTTC. The encoded protein is CASRTSTSYGYTF. The full variable domain, its missing parts supplied by reference TRBV2 and TRBJ1-2, is EPEVTQTPSHQVTQMGQEVILRCVPISNHLYFYWYRQILGQKVEFLVSFYNNEISEKSEIFDDQFSVERPDGSNFTLKIRSTKLEDSAMYFCASRTSTSYGYTFGSGTRLTVV.

V usage is TRBV20-1 and J usage is TRBJ2-3, with TRBD1 matching 7 bases. With V trimmed by 0 bases and J by 2 bases, 2 bases remained unmatched. In germline, CDR1 is DFQATT, CDR2 SNEGSKA (reference sequence). The CDR3 runs to 14 residues. As DNA, the CDR3 is TGCAGTGCTAGAGATCAGGGGGTCACAGATACGCAGTATTTT. Its protein is CSARDQGVTDTQYF.

The chain uses TRBV27 and TRBJ2-3, with D tentatively TRBD1 (6 bases). The V and J ends lost 6 bases and 3 bases respectively, with 22 bases between them. CDR3 length: 17 amino acids. Germline V gene lookup returns CDR1 MNHEY and CDR2 SMNVEV (reference sequence). In nucleotides, the CDR3 is TGTGCCAGCAGGACTATCGCAGGGGCTGTCCAAACAGATACGCAGTATTTT. Translation: CASRTIAGAVQTDTQYF.

The V call is TRBV29-1, the J call TRBJ1-1; D is ambiguous. V was pared by 5 bases and J by 4 bases, with 11 bases between. This CDR3 has 12 amino acids. The germline CDR1 and CDR2 sequences are SQVTM and ANQGSEA. The CDR3 DNA sequence: TGCAGCGTTTTACCCTGGGGCACTGAAGCTTTCTTT. Amino acid sequence: CSVLPWGTEAFF.

This clonotype was picked up one time. The chain couples TRBV20-1 to TRBJ2-1; D is ambiguous. This CDR3 has 12 amino acids. Germline assignment: CDR1 DFQATT and CDR2 SNEGSKA (reference sequence). V lost 1 base and J lost 4, with 5 bases in between. This CDR3 reads CSARAAYNEQFF. CDR3 DNA sequence: TGCAGTGCTAGAGCGGCATACAATGAGCAGTTCTTC.